The present T cell receptor (beta chain) was sequenced within a study of tumor-infiltrating lymphocytes in localized non-small cell lung cancer (dated by TCRdb to about 2021). General notes on the study: Several histologies were represented in the cohort, which also included both smokers and never-smokers as well as patients whose samples were collected after neoadjuvant chemotherapy. Each patient provided resected tumor tissue plus uninvolved lung tissue from the same patient, with the uninvolved lung tissue described as non-adjacent to the tumor. In total, the ICON cohort was made up of 150 or so surgical patients who had localized non-small cell lung cancer and whose tumors were resected. The same patients underwent several integrated assays, with TCR sequencing performed together with flow cytometry, multiplex immunofluorescence, RNA-seq, exome sequencing and proteomics. A total of 50 or so patients were included in the paired tumor versus uninvolved lung comparison of immunoSEQ T-cell fraction. What the study reported, not specific to this receptor: TCRbeta sequencing supported higher T cell infiltration in tumors than in uninvolved lung tissue, consistent with immunofluorescence CD3 counts. Since assay coverage differed from patient to patient depending on how much tissue was available, TCR sequencing was done for only a subset of the cohort. The TCR-derived T-cell fraction showed no difference between the flow cytometry-defined immunotypes IM1 (good prognosis) and IM2 (poor prognosis). Because different assays used different pieces of the same tissue, intratumor heterogeneity could not be separated from technical variation. Recurrence-free survival showed no association with tumor T-cell fraction measured by TCR sequencing (p = 0.61).

Concerning this clone: Its antigen has not been determined. The record has no base qualities; no much larger clone is one base away.

From the cysteine up to the phenylalanine, the CDR3 has a length of 15 residues. Only the CDR3 DNA is retained, 45 bases long and in frame from the first base. V is pruned by 2 bases and J by 9 bases, leaving 9 bases of the junction without a gene match. According to the germline V gene (reference sequence), CDR1 reads WNHNN and CDR2 reads SYGVQD. The first patient joined ICON in the first half of 2016, and enrollment wrapped up when the last patient was enrolled in late 2018. From a subcohort of some 76 patients, fresh tumor and matched uninvolved tissue were collected for in-depth immune analyses, including TCR sequencing. DNA for TCR sequencing was isolated from bulk tissue, and no cell sorting was done. The T-cell fraction in tumor and uninvolved lung tissue was obtained from TCR sequencing using the immunoSEQ assay. The source study handled its data this way. For survival analysis, patients were divided into high (upper tertile) and low (lower two tertiles) T-cell fraction groups, which were compared by log-rank test. A signed-rank test was used to check for differences in T-cell fraction between paired tumor and uninvolved lung. The clones in this table, taken by TCRdb from immuneACCESS, are in-frame only. Not every clone is retained; where verified, under half of the shortfall comes from an unresolved V gene, and the cause of the rest is unknown. V, J and clone size are taken as reported in that table, and D and trimming were inferred from the DNA itself. For this sample the table gives some 15,000 clones, of which 75% to 85% were detected only once. Together, the top ten hold about 2.5% of the sample.

The chain couples TRBV10-1 to TRBJ2-1; 8 bases in between match TRBD2. This clonotype originated in a human donor with non-small cell lung cancer. The material sequenced was lung tumor tissue. The nucleotide sequence is given as TGCGCCAGCAGTGAGAAGAATAGCGGGAAGGTTGAGCAGTTCTTC. The encoded protein is CASSEKNSGKVEQFF.